Below, 21 T cell receptor beta chains from the same sample are listed, as sequenced in a study of cytomegalovirus exposure and HLA in healthy donors. PCR involved 60 Vbeta and 13 Jbeta primers. Profiling relied on immunoSEQ multiplex PCR, and the TCRdb table lists in-frame clones only, not all of them. This table holds 150,000 to 200,000 clones, roughly 80% found once. Sequenced input: PBMCs. These receptors were obtained from a male donor in good health and CMV-seronegative.

The chain uses TRBV19 and TRBJ1-2; D may be TRBD1 (5 bases). V was pared by 7 bases and J by 3 bases, with 9 bases between. Germline-derived CDR1 and CDR2 are LNHDA and SQIVND (reference sequence). This CDR3 region has 12 residues. This chain's CDR3 is CASNKGHYGYTF. CDR3 sequence (DNA): TGTGCCAGTAACAAGGGGCACTATGGCTACACCTTC.

The V call is TRBV25-1, the J call TRBJ1-6; D is ambiguous. Germline V lookup: CDR1 MGHDK, CDR2 SYGVNS. Between the trimmed V and J ends, which lost 1 base and 9 bases, there was a span of 10 bases. There are 14 residues in the CDR3. CDR3 loop: CASSELARSSPLHF. CDR3 DNA: TGTGCCAGCAGTGAATTAGCGCGTAGTTCACCCCTCCACTTT.

J is TRBJ2-5 and V is TRBV7-2; TRBD2 aligns across 8 bases. The CDR3 loop spans 15 amino acids. Germline V lookup: CDR1 SGHTA, CDR2 FQGNSA. V shed 1 base and J 11 bases; nucleotides not matched to a gene: 12. The CDR3 region is CASSLDGRVSGGQYF. The CDR3 region has the DNA TGTGCCAGCAGCTTAGACGGGAGGGTCTCAGGAGGGCAGTACTTC.

This clone was counted once. V gene TRBV10-3 combines with J gene TRBJ2-7; 8 bases fit TRBD1. The CDR3 totals 16 residues. Per germline, CDR1 ENHRY and CDR2 SYGVKD. V lost 6 bases to trimming and J lost 5 bases; unmatched junction nucleotides: 15. The DNA for the CDR3 is TGTGCCATCAGAGGACAGGGTAAAGAATTTCTCCACGAGCAGTACTTC. It codes for CAIRGQGKEFLHEQYF.

This chain links TRBV10-3 with TRBJ1-3, with a tentative D call TRBD1 (5 bases). CDR1 is ENHRY and CDR2 is SYGVKD in the germline V gene. This CDR3 comprises 14 residues. Trimming left V 6 bases short and J 2 bases short, with 11 bases between. Written as DNA, the CDR3 is TGTGCCATCAGAGACAGATCCCCTGGAAACACCATATATTTT. Its protein is CAIRDRSPGNTIYF.

The chain recombines TRBV6-6 with TRBJ2-5, with 8 bases identical to TRBD1. With the DNA end fitting TRBJ2-7 better, the J assignment may be wrong. Looked up from germline, CDR1 is MNHNY and CDR2 is SVGAGI (reference sequence). The CDR3 is made up of 13 amino acids. The CDR3 here is CASSSSGGFEQYF. In DNA form, the CDR3 reads TGTGCCAGCAGTTCATCAGGGGGCTTCGAGCAGTACTTC.

The chain has TRBV15 and TRBJ1-2; a weak D match, TRBD1 (5 bases). CDR1 and CDR2 from the germline V gene are LNHNV and YYDKDF (reference sequence). The length of the CDR3 is 15 residues. Trimming shortened V by 1 base and J by 8 bases, and 17 bases separated the two germline ends. The CDR3 DNA sequence: TGTGCCACCAGCAGAGTCGGGGCCGGGGGAAGGGGCTACACCTTC. This codes for CATSRVGAGGRGYTF.

This sequence joins TRBV4-3 and TRBJ1-6; TRBD1 might be the D (6 bases). The germline CDR1 and CDR2 sequences are LGHNA and YSLEER. The CDR3 loop spans 15 amino acids. Trimming stripped 5 bases from V and 9 bases from J, with 17 bases between. The CDR3: CASSAAGGGISPLHF. The CDR3 DNA follows: TGCGCCAGCAGCGCGGCTGGGGGCGGTATTTCACCCCTCCACTTT.

The chain has TRBV28 and TRBJ2-7, with a weak D call TRBD2 (7 bases). V lost 7 bases and J lost 4, with 29 bases in between. CDR3 size: 18 residues. From germline, CDR1 is MDHEN and CDR2 SYDVKM. The DNA of the CDR3 is TGTGCCAGCAAGGGGGGGGGTTTTCCGGGACAAAGCCCTTACGAGCAGTACTTC. Translating it yields CASKGGGFPGQSPYEQYF. Based on the CDR3 plus reference TRBV28 and TRBJ2-7, the full variable domain is DVKVTQSSRYLVKRTGEKVFLECVQDMDHENMFWYRQDPGLGLRLIYFSYDVKMKEKGDIPEGYSVSREKKERFSLILESASTNQTSMYLCASKGGGFPGQSPYEQYFGPGTRLTVT.

This clone was detected only once. This chain uses TRBV4-3 with TRBJ2-5; 7 bases match TRBD1. The assigned J gene may be wrong: the sequence end matches TRBJ2-7 better. The germline gives CDR1 LGHNA, CDR2 YSLEER. The CDR3 is made up of 15 amino acids. CDR3 coding DNA: TGCGCCAGCAGCCAAGAGGGGACAGCAGGATACGAGCAGTACTTC. Amino acids: CASSQEGTAGYEQYF.

This chain uses TRBV7-9 with TRBJ1-1; D is unresolved. Trimming shortened V by 3 bases and J by 5 bases, and 10 bases separated the two germline ends. CDR3 size: 13 residues. Per germline, CDR1 SEHNR and CDR2 FQNEAQ (reference sequence). CDR3 region: CASSLSSGTEAFF. CDR3 DNA sequence: TGTGCCAGCAGCTTGTCGTCGGGGACTGAAGCTTTCTTT.

In nucleotides, the CDR3 is TGTGCCAGCAGCCAGGGACTAGCGGGATACAATGAGCAGTTCTTC. Translated, it gives CASSQGLAGYNEQFF. This chain uses TRBV7-2 with TRBJ2-1, with 13 positions matching TRBD2. Germline V gene sequence: CDR1 SGHTA, CDR2 FQGNSA. The junction had 2 bases not matched to a gene; V was cut back by 5 bases and J by 4 bases. This CDR3 contains 15 residues.

The chain's CDR3 is CASSKVESPRLRTQYF. The CDR3 nucleotides are TGTGCCAGCAGCAAAGTCGAGAGCCCTCGCCTTCGGACCCAGTACTTC. The J gene is TRBJ2-5, the V gene TRBV21-1; the table gives TRBD2 as D, unverified against the DNA. TRBV21-1 has pseudogene status. The CDR3 is 16 residues long.

The V and J genes are TRBV29-1 and TRBJ2-2, with a possible D match to TRBD1 (6 bases). The germline V gene encodes CDR1 SQVTM and CDR2 ANQGSEA. V gave up 3 bases and J gave up 4 bases, with 12 bases separating them. CDR3 length equals 14 residues. The CDR3 loop reads CSVDLGAGTGELFF. CDR3 sequence (DNA): TGCAGCGTTGACTTGGGGGCGGGCACCGGGGAGCTGTTTTTT.

A few counts support this clone. V usage is TRBV28 and J usage is TRBJ2-7; 12 bases fit TRBD2. This CDR3 spans 15 amino acids. V shed 6 bases and J 4 bases; nucleotides not matched to a gene: 7. CDR1 is MDHEN, CDR2 SYDVKM, per germline. The CDR3 DNA reads TGTGCCAGCAGACCCGGACTAGCGGGAAAATACGAGCAGTACTTC. Its translation: CASRPGLAGKYEQYF.

The chain uses TRBV27 and TRBJ1-5; no clear D. Germline assignment: CDR1 MNHEY and CDR2 SMNVEV (reference sequence). V was shortened by 6 bases and J by 0 bases, with 12 bases between the two germline ends. This CDR3 comprises 15 residues. CDR3 protein: CASRSGVYSNQPQHF. Here the CDR3 DNA reads TGTGCCAGCAGATCTGGAGTATATAGCAATCAGCCCCAGCATTTT.

The chain is built from TRBV19 and TRBJ1-5; no clear D. Germline CDR1 and CDR2: LNHDA and SQIVND (reference sequence). This CDR3 spans 14 amino acids. Trimming stripped 6 bases from V and 2 bases from J, with 11 bases between. The CDR3 DNA is TGTGCCAGTAGAGAGGGAGGTGGCAATCAGCCCCAGCATTTT. This sequence encodes CASREGGGNQPQHF. Filled out from reference TRBV19 and TRBJ1-5, the complete variable domain reads DGGITQSPKYLFRKEGQNVTLSCEQNLNHDAMYWYRQDPGQGLRLIYYSQIVNDFQKGDIAEGYSVSREKKESFPLTVTSAQKNPTAFYLCASREGGGNQPQHFGDGTRLSIL.

In regard to this clone: The junction shows a germline mismatch at one end, possibly a read error. The rearrangement uses TRBV6-1 and TRBJ2-1; TRBD2 agrees at 12 bases. The germline gives CDR1 MNHNS, CDR2 SASEGT. The CDR3 length is 16 residues. CDR3: CASSEGLAGFYNEQFF. The CDR3 bases are TGTGCCAGCAGCGAAGGACTAGCGGGATTCTACAATGAGCAGTTCTTC.

J is TRBJ2-7 and V is TRBV21-1; the table's TRBD1 call for D was not verified on the DNA. TRBV21-1 is a pseudogene segment. The CDR3 is 18 amino acids. The CDR3 here is CASSKGRSIGQGAYEQYF. The CDR3 nucleotides are TGTGCCAGCAGCAAAGGAAGGTCGATCGGACAGGGGGCCTACGAGCAGTACTTC.

This rearrangement joins TRBV6-1 to TRBJ1-2, with TRBD1 as a possible D gene (6 bases). CDR3 length: 13 amino acids. CDR1 and CDR2 (germline): MNHNS, SASEGT. V dropped 6 bases and J dropped 0 bases, with 8 bases sitting between them. The CDR3 DNA reads as TGTGCCAGCAGCGACAGGCCTAACTATGGCTACACCTTC. Its protein is CASSDRPNYGYTF.

The rearrangement uses TRBV29-1 and TRBJ2-7; D gene unclear. Trimming shortened V by 4 bases and J by 0 bases, and 19 bases separated the two germline ends. CDR3 length equals 16 residues. The germline gives CDR1 SQVTM, CDR2 ANQGSEA. CDR3 bases: TGCAGCGTTGTTTCGGCGGTCAGCCTCTTCTCCTACGAGCAGTACTTC. Translation gives CSVVSAVSLFSYEQYF.